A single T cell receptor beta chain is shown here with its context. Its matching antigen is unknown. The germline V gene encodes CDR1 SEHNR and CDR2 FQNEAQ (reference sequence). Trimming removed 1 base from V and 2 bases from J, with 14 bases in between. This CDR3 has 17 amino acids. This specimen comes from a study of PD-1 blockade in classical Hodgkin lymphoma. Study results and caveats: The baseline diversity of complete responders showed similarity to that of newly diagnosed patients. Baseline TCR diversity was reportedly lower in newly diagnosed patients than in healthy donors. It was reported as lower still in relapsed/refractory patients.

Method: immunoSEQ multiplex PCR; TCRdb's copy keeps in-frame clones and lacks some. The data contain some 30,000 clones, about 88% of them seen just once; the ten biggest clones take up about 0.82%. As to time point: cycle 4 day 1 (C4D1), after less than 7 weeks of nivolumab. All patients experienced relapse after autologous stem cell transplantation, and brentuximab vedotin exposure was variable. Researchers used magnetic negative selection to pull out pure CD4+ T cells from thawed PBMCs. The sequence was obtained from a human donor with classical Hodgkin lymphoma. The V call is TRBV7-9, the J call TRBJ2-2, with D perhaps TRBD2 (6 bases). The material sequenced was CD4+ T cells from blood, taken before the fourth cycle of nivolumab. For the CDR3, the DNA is TGTGCCAGCAGCTTAGGTTTCGGGCGGGGTAACACCGGGGAGCTGTTTTTT. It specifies CASSLGFGRGNTGELFF.